Below are 5 T cell receptor beta chains sequenced from a single sample in a study of blood T cells in healthy people across ages (dated by TCRdb to between 2014 and 2016). Library generation was performed with 5' RACE. Sequenced using an Illumina HiSeq 2500. A second roughly 6 to 11 cycle PCR used a sample-barcoded 5' primer and a J-beta primer mix. TCRdb reprocessed the public reads (quality trimming at Q25 with fastp, clone calling with MiXCR) and kept in-frame beta chains. Under each unique CDR3 protein, matching rows form one entry showing the most common genes and DNA. Present in this sample are about 1,600,000 distinct CDR3 sequences, 42% of which were seen just once. The top ten constitute roughly 7.9% of the sample. Material for sequencing was blood. The receptors shown here come from a woman between 18 and 29 years old in good health.

This clonotype turned up a few times. V gene TRBV6-2 or TRBV6-3 combines with J gene TRBJ2-7, with 7 bases aligning to TRBD1. Germline V gene data show CDR1 as MNHEY and CDR2 as SVGEGT. The CDR3 consists of 14 residues. V lost 6 bases, J lost 3 bases, and 8 bases stayed unmatched. The CDR3 DNA sequence: TGTGCCAGCAGGAGGGGGCAGGGGAACTACGAGCAGTACTTC. Its protein product is CASRRGQGNYEQYF.

The chain combines TRBV9 with TRBJ1-2; D is undetermined. This CDR3 comprises 15 residues. Germline V lookup: CDR1 SGDLS, CDR2 YYNGEE. Trimming cost V 4 bases and J 3 bases, with 16 bases left between them. The CDR3 DNA follows: TGTGCCAGCAGCCCTCGTGGAGGGTTGGACTATGGCTACACCTTC. Its protein product is CASSPRGGLDYGYTF.

The rearrangement uses TRBV12-3 or TRBV12-4 and TRBJ2-1, with 12 positions matching TRBD2. The CDR3 has 15 amino acids. V lost 5 bases and J lost 7; bases outside the gene matches: 6. This CDR3 is CASSIGLAGINEQFF. CDR3 nucleotide sequence: TGTGCCAGCAGTATAGGACTAGCGGGAATTAATGAGCAGTTCTTC.

The chain uses TRBV6-1 and TRBJ1-2; D remains unclear. The V end was cut by 6 bases, the J end by 4 bases, with 9 bases between. The CDR3 is made up of 12 amino acids. Germline lookup yields CDR1 MNHNS and CDR2 SASEGT. CDR3 sequence (DNA): TGTGCCAGCAGACAGAGTCTCTATGGCTACACCTTC. This encodes CASRQSLYGYTF.

A few counts support this clonotype. The chain joins TRBV5-1 to TRBJ1-2; possible D gene TRBD1, 6 bases. V shed 0 bases and J shed 6 bases, with 18 bases lying between them. CDR1 is SGHRS, CDR2 YFSETQ, per germline. The CDR3 runs 16 residues. CDR3 coding DNA: TGCGCCAGCAGCTTGGAGCTGGGGGCACGGTACAATGGCTACACCTTC. Its translation is CASSLELGARYNGYTF.